These 32 T cell receptor beta chains originate from one sample sequenced in a study of CD8 T cells in ankylosing spondylitis. TCRdb recomputed calls from the 5' RACE reads with MiXCR, one row per CDR3 protein. The table records 250,000 to 350,000 distinct CDR3 sequences, about 20% of them present only once. The sample consisted of blood, either unsorted or a sorted T cell fraction (not recorded which). These receptors came from a male donor with ankylosing spondylitis or in good health (not recorded which).

The chain combines TRBV27 with TRBJ2-1; TRBD1 might be the D (6 bases). Trimming took 3 bases from V and 3 from J, leaving 9 bases between them. The CDR3 length is 14 residues. Germline CDR1 is MNHEY and CDR2 is SMNVEV (reference sequence). The CDR3: CASSFQGIYNEQFF. CDR3 DNA: TGTGCCAGCAGTTTCCAGGGGATCTACAATGAGCAGTTCTTC.

This clonotype was seen a handful of times. The chain employs TRBV20-1 and TRBJ2-7, with D perhaps matching TRBD1 (6 bases). From germline, CDR1 is DFQATT and CDR2 SNEGSKA (reference sequence). The V gene lost 1 base and the J gene lost 3 bases, with 10 bases spanning the gap. The CDR3 is made up of 13 amino acids. The CDR3 region has the DNA TGCAGTGCTAGAGGGGAAGGGGGCTACGAGCAGTACGTC. Protein product: CSARGEGGYEQYV.

This clonotype was recorded at least ten times. The rearrangement links TRBV9 to TRBJ2-2; D remains ambiguous. The CDR3 totals 14 residues. Germline CDR1 SGDLS, CDR2 YYNGEE. The V and J ends lost 0 bases and 8 bases respectively, with 11 bases between them. The CDR3 bases are TGTGCCAGCAGCGTAGGACCGCCTGGAGGGGAGCTGTTTTTT. It specifies CASSVGPPGGELFF.

The V call is TRBV7-9, the J call TRBJ1-2; TRBD1 is a possible D gene (6 bases). Germline CDR1 is SEHNR and CDR2 is FQNEAQ (reference sequence). The CDR3 length is 15 residues. Trimming took 5 bases from V and 5 from J, leaving 18 bases between them. Written as DNA, the CDR3 is TGTGCCAGCAGCCCAAGGGGGGTAGGACTATATGGCTACACCTTC. Translating gives CASSPRGVGLYGYTF.

This clonotype turned up a few times. V usage is TRBV7-9 and J usage is TRBJ1-1, with D possibly matching TRBD1 (5 bases). The CDR3 runs 15 residues. The V end was cut by 5 bases, the J end by 1 base, with 14 bases between. The germline gives CDR1 SEHNR, CDR2 FQNEAQ (reference sequence). The CDR3 region has the DNA TGTGCCAGCAGCGTAGACGGAAGGGGGAACACTGAAGCTTTCTTT. Amino acid sequence: CASSVDGRGNTEAFF.

This chain uses TRBV3-1 with TRBJ1-1; TRBD1 matches at 8 bases. V shed 4 bases and J 5 bases; nucleotides not matched to a gene: 9. Germline CDR1 is LGHDT and CDR2 is YNNKEL (reference sequence). The CDR3 loop spans 15 amino acids. Here the CDR3 DNA reads TGTGCCAGCAGCCCAGGGGGCACCCGTGGTACTGAAGCTTTCTTT. It yields the protein CASSPGGTRGTEAFF.

The chain couples TRBV12-3 or TRBV12-4 to TRBJ1-4; 8 bases are shared with TRBD1. The CDR3 extends over 14 amino acids. The V gene end was trimmed by 6 bases and the J gene end by 8 bases; junction bases not matched to a gene: 8. CDR3 nucleotide sequence: TGTGCCAGCAGGCAGACAGGGGAGAGGGAAAAACTGTTTTTT. Protein sequence: CASRQTGEREKLFF.

As DNA, the CDR3 is TGCGCCAGCAGCCCCGTGGTCGGTCAGGGGGCAAACACCGGGGAGCTGTTTTTT. It is translated as CASSPVVGQGANTGELFF. The V call is TRBV5-1, the J call TRBJ2-2; 8 nucleotides agree with TRBD1. CDR1 SGHRS and CDR2 YFSETQ come from the germline V gene. V lost 4 bases and J lost 2; bases outside the gene matches: 13. This CDR3 comprises 18 residues.

V usage is TRBV20-1 and J usage is TRBJ1-4; maybe TRBD1 (6 bases). CDR1 and CDR2 (germline): DFQATT, SNEGSKA (reference sequence). The CDR3 spans 15 residues. V lost 0 bases, J lost 7 bases, and 15 bases lay in between. The CDR3 DNA reads TGCAGTGCTAGAGATAGTCACAGGGAGACTGAAAAACTGTTTTTT. It yields the protein CSARDSHRETEKLFF.

CDR3 residues: CASSLVGQEQFF. The CDR3 DNA reads TGTGCCAGCAGCTTGGTCGGCCAGGAGCAGTTCTTC. This chain uses TRBV11-2 with TRBJ2-1; D is ambiguous. This CDR3 comprises 12 residues. Trimming pared 3 bases from V and 10 bases from J, leaving 10 bases between. The V gene's germline CDR1 is SGHAT and CDR2 FQNNGV.

This clonotype showed up just a few times. The rearrangement uses TRBV5-1 and TRBJ1-3; D is unresolved. Germline CDR1 is SGHRS and CDR2 is YFSETQ. Trimming removed 0 bases at V and 6 bases at J, with 16 bases between. The CDR3 loop spans 16 amino acids. The CDR3, as DNA: TGCGCCAGCAGCTTGGCCCAGGAGGGAAGAGCAAACACCATATATTTT. Translation: CASSLAQEGRANTIYF.

This chain connects TRBV5-1 to TRBJ2-3, with 11 bases aligning to TRBD2. Germline V gene data show CDR1 as SGHRS and CDR2 as YFSETQ. With 4 bases clipped from V and 4 bases from J, the junction kept 5 bases outside the gene matches. This CDR3 has 15 residues. The CDR3 coding sequence is TGCGCCAGCAGCATTAGACTAGCGGGACCAGATACGCAGTATTTT. Its protein is CASSIRLAGPDTQYF.

This clonotype was observed a handful of times. V gene TRBV10-3 combines with J gene TRBJ2-1; TRBD1 aligns across 7 bases. Germline V gene lookup returns CDR1 ENHRY and CDR2 SYGVKD. The J segment lost 9 bases and the V segment lost 4 bases, leaving 6 bases of the junction unmatched. The CDR3 sequence is 13 residues long. CDR3 bases: TGTGCCATCAGTGCTGACAGGGACGGTGAGCAGTTCTTC. This gives the protein CAISADRDGEQFF.

V gene TRBV20-1 combines with J gene TRBJ2-1; 9 bases are a match to TRBD2. Germline V lookup: CDR1 DFQATT, CDR2 SNEGSKA (reference sequence). J gave up 5 bases and V 5 bases, and 10 bases lay outside the gene matches. The CDR3 contains 15 residues. CDR3 in DNA: TGCAGTGCTGATGCCGGGACTAGCCTCCACAATGAGCAGTTCTTC. Translating it yields CSADAGTSLHNEQFF.

This chain connects TRBV12-3 or TRBV12-4 to TRBJ1-1, with 8 nucleotides matching TRBD1. The J segment lost 4 bases and the V segment lost 6 bases, leaving 10 bases of the junction unmatched. The CDR3 totals 15 residues. Written as DNA, the CDR3 is TGTGCCAGCAGGACCCTAGGTACAGGGGGCACTGAAGCTTTCTTT. It codes for CASRTLGTGGTEAFF.

This clonotype was counted only a few times. The chain employs TRBV29-1 and TRBJ1-1; TRBD1 matches 9 bases. J was trimmed by 1 base and V by 6 bases; bases with no gene match: 3. The germline V gene has CDR1 SQVTM and CDR2 ANQGSEA. The CDR3 contains 13 residues. In DNA, the CDR3 is TGCAGCGTCGCGACAGGGGGGAACACTGAAGCTTTCTTT. Protein product: CSVATGGNTEAFF.

The chain's CDR3 is CAISAGTSGGSSYNEQFF. The DNA for the CDR3 is TGTGCCATCAGCGCAGGGACTAGCGGGGGGAGCTCCTACAATGAGCAGTTCTTC. The chain is built from TRBV10-3 and TRBJ2-1; 15 positions match TRBD2. Looked up from germline, CDR1 is ENHRY and CDR2 is SYGVKD. V dropped 6 bases and J dropped 0; count of bases not matched to a gene: 6. This CDR3 has 18 residues.

The chain joins TRBV6-1 to TRBJ2-2; D remains unclear. The ends were cut back, 6 bases at V and 8 bases at J, with 19 bases in the middle. In germline, CDR1 is MNHNS, CDR2 SASEGT. The CDR3 contains 15 residues. The CDR3 spells CASRSVGWGKGELFF. The CDR3 region has the DNA TGTGCCAGCAGATCTGTAGGCTGGGGAAAAGGGGAGCTGTTTTTT.

V and J are TRBV10-3 and TRBJ2-3; D possibly matches TRBD1 or TRBD2 (5 bases each). The CDR3 has 13 residues. CDR1 is ENHRY and CDR2 is SYGVKD in the germline V gene. With 7 bases removed from V and 3 bases from J, the gap between germline ends came to 11 bases. CDR3 coding DNA: TGTGCCATCAAGGGCAGGGAGACAGATACGCAGTATTTT. Translating gives CAIKGRETDTQYF.

The gene calls are TRBV12-3 or TRBV12-4 and TRBJ2-5, with 9 bases matching TRBD1. The V gene end was trimmed by 0 bases and the J gene end by 3 bases; junction bases not matched to a gene: 5. The length of the CDR3 is 16 residues. CDR3 protein: CASSLATGQGKETQYF. CDR3 nucleotides: TGTGCCAGCAGTTTAGCCACAGGACAGGGGAAAGAGACCCAGTACTTC.

As for this clonotype: Possible read error: a much larger clone is one base away. This sequence joins TRBV12-3 or TRBV12-4 and TRBJ1-5, with TRBD1 as a possible D gene (6 bases). The CDR3 covers 13 residues. V lost 4 bases to trimming and J lost 6 bases, with 10 bases between them. Here the CDR3 DNA reads TGTGCCAGCAGTTCCGGGGGCATTCAGCCCCAGCATTTT. This gives the protein CASSSGGIQPQHF.

V usage is TRBV5-1 and J usage is TRBJ2-2; the D gene is possibly TRBD1 (6 bases). Germline assignment: CDR1 SGHRS and CDR2 YFSETQ. V was cut by 4 bases and J by 5 bases, with 12 bases left in between. This CDR3 is 14 amino acids long. Written as DNA, the CDR3 is TGCGCCAGCAGCGCCGGGACACTTACCGGGGAGCTGTTTTTT. Translating gives CASSAGTLTGELFF.

With respect to this clonotype: It is likely a read error, because the conserved phenylalanine at the end of the CDR3 is missing. The V and J genes are TRBV3-1 and TRBJ2-1, with D possibly called TRBD1 or TRBD2 (5 bases each). The CDR3 runs 18 residues. The V gene's germline CDR1 is LGHDT and CDR2 YNNKEL (reference sequence). The ends were cut back, 10 bases at V and 4 bases at J, with 29 bases in the middle. CDR3 in DNA: TGTGCCACCCGGGCCGGTTTCGTTGGGGGAGTAGGATACAATGAGCAGTTCCTC. Amino acids: CATRAGFVGGVGYNEQFL.

A word on this clonotype: It may be a read error: a sequence one base away is much more abundant. This chain joins TRBV24-1 and TRBJ2-2; 10 positions match TRBD2. The CDR3 consists of 16 residues. The germline gives CDR1 KGHDR, CDR2 SFDVKD. J was trimmed by 4 bases and V by 5 bases; bases with no gene match: 6. CDR3 in DNA: TGTGCCACCAGTGCGAATGGACTAGCGGTCACCGGGGAGCTGTTTTTT. Translation gives CATSANGLAVTGELFF.

Only a few counts were recorded for this clonotype. This chain links TRBV15 with TRBJ1-4; D remains unclear. V was pared by 5 bases and J by 7 bases, with 8 bases between. Germline values: CDR1 LNHNV, CDR2 YYDKDF (reference sequence). The CDR3 has 12 amino acids. This CDR3 is CATSSAGEKLFF. Here the CDR3 DNA reads TGTGCCACCAGCTCAGCCGGTGAAAAACTGTTTTTT.

This clonotype was recorded at least ten times. V usage is TRBV5-1 and J usage is TRBJ1-5; D unresolved. The V end was cut by 4 bases, the J end by 0 bases, with 5 bases between. Germline assignment: CDR1 SGHRS and CDR2 YFSETQ. This CDR3 is built from 13 residues. CDR3 sequence (DNA): TGCGCCAGCAGCCGCGATAGCAATCAGCCCCAGCATTTT. As protein: CASSRDSNQPQHF.

This chain connects TRBV5-1 to TRBJ2-3; D may be TRBD2 (6 bases). The CDR3 runs to 14 residues. Germline lookup yields CDR1 SGHRS and CDR2 YFSETQ. V lost 3 bases, J lost 5 bases, and 13 bases lay in between. CDR3 nucleotides: TGCGCCAGCAGCTCGCAACGGGGAGGAGATACGCAGTATTTT. Protein: CASSSQRGGDTQYF. Full variable domain (remainder filled in from reference TRBV5-1 and TRBJ2-3): KAGVTQTPRYLIKTRGQQVTLSCSPISGHRSVSWYQQTPGQGLQFLFEYFSETQRNKGNFPGRFSGRQFSNSRSEMNVSTLELGDSALYLCASSSQRGGDTQYFGPGTRLTVL.

V and J are TRBV10-3 and TRBJ2-1; 10 bases align to TRBD2. Per the germline V gene, CDR1 is ENHRY and CDR2 is SYGVKD. J lost 6 bases, V lost 5 bases, and 1 base had no gene match. The CDR3 contains 13 residues. The CDR3 nucleotides read TGTGCCATCAGTTCTAGCGGGAGCAATGAGCAGTTCTTC. This translates into CAISSSGSNEQFF.

In its sample, this clonotype was seen a few times. The chain is built from TRBV18 and TRBJ1-6, with 9 nucleotides matching TRBD1. With V trimmed by 4 bases and J by 5 bases, 6 bases remained unmatched. CDR3 size: 16 residues. Germline V gives CDR1 KGHSH, CDR2 LQKENI. For the CDR3, the DNA is TGTGCCAGCTCACTAGGACAGGGGAAGAATAATTCACCCCTCCACTTT. It is translated as CASSLGQGKNNSPLHF.

The table lists this clonotype with a few counts. The chain recombines TRBV10-3 with TRBJ2-7, with no clear D. The CDR3 totals 12 residues. V gave up 0 bases and J gave up 7 bases, with 7 bases separating them. From germline, CDR1 is ENHRY and CDR2 SYGVKD. The CDR3 sequence is CAISESTGEQYV. The CDR3 DNA is TGTGCCATCAGTGAGTCTACCGGGGAGCAGTACGTC.

Ten or more counts support this clonotype. The chain is built from TRBV12-3 or TRBV12-4 and TRBJ2-3; D is undetermined. Trimming left V 4 bases short and J 6 bases short, with 8 bases between. This CDR3 is 12 amino acids long. CDR3 region: CASSSTPDTQYF. The DNA of the CDR3 is TGTGCCAGCAGTTCGACCCCGGATACGCAGTATTTT.

This chain uses TRBV5-1 with TRBJ2-1, with TRBD2 matching 8 bases. Unmatched junction bases numbered 5, after V lost 4 bases and J lost 2 bases. Germline CDR1 and CDR2: SGHRS and YFSETQ. The CDR3 spans 15 residues. The CDR3 region has the DNA TGCGCCAGCAGCCGGGGACTAGATACCTACAATGAGCAGTTCTTC. Protein sequence: CASSRGLDTYNEQFF.